This T cell receptor (beta chain) emerged from a study of PD-1 blockade in mismatch repair-deficient tumors. Repertoires were generated with immunoSEQ multiplex PCR, while TCRdb's copy carries only in-frame clones and drops some. The repertoire consists of under 150,000 clones, with roughly 90% occurring once and the leading ten covering 10% to 15%. This receptor was taken from an adult with mismatch repair-deficient cancer. Sequenced material: peripheral blood, taken approximately 73 weeks after starting pembrolizumab.

The CDR3 sequence: CASSQQSTNEKLFF. As DNA, the CDR3 is TGTGCCAGCAGCCAACAGTCAACTAATGAAAAACTGTTTTTT. The chain joins TRBV6-6 to TRBJ1-4; D gene unclear. V dropped 6 bases and J dropped 0 bases, with 8 bases sitting between them. Germline values: CDR1 MNHNY, CDR2 SVGAGI (reference sequence). The CDR3 contains 14 residues.